The sequence of this T cell receptor beta chain was determined in a study of molecular identifiers for immune sequencing clone quantification. Germline V CDR1 and CDR2: ENHRY, SYGVKD. CDR3 length: 15 amino acids. V lost 0 bases and J lost 0, with 9 bases in between. TCRdb analysed the PCR reads with MiXCR anew, one entry per CDR3 protein. The data contain some 580,000 distinct CDR3 sequences, around 25% of them singletons. The table lists this clonotype with many counts. Its antigen remains unknown. Findings and limits, study-wide: Spiked Jurkat TCR RNA equivalent to one cell was reportedly detectable in around 980,000 naive cells.

Sorted inputs of 20,000 to 1,000,000 cells, with 10%, 30% or 50% RNA, yielded naive CD8 libraries. The authors gated naive CD8 T cells as CD8+CD4-CCR7+CD45RA+ for sorting. This sequence joins TRBV10-3 and TRBJ2-7; D remains ambiguous. The clonotype comes from a human donor in good health. Some libraries in this study had Jurkat cell RNA spiked in. The sequencing sample was made of naive CD8+ T cells from blood, with Jurkat cell RNA spiked in. Subset reported: FACS-sorted CD8+CD4-CCR7+CD45RA+ naive T cells. The CDR3 is CAISESLASSYEQYF. The CDR3 nucleotides read TGTGCCATCAGTGAGTCGTTGGCGTCCTCCTACGAGCAGTACTTC.